The entry below describes one T cell receptor beta chain. This CDR3 has 15 residues. Trimming at V came to 0 bases and at J to 5 bases, leaving 5 bases not matched to a gene. The germline CDR1 and CDR2 sequences are SGHRS and YFSETQ. The entry originates in a study of T cell responses to AZD1222 COVID-19 vaccine. Produced via immunoSEQ multiplex PCR; TCRdb's table is partial and in-frame only. The profile shows about 150,000 clones, approximately 85% of them singletons. The receptor's source is an adult who received the MenACWY meningococcal vaccine as a control. The material was peripheral blood, obtained 28 days after the second dose of the MenACWY control vaccine. V gene TRBV5-1 combines with J gene TRBJ2-1; TRBD1 matches 7 bases. DNA of the CDR3: TGCGCCAGCAGCTTGGGGCAGGGGGTACACAATGAGCAGTTCTTC. Encoded protein: CASSLGQGVHNEQFF.